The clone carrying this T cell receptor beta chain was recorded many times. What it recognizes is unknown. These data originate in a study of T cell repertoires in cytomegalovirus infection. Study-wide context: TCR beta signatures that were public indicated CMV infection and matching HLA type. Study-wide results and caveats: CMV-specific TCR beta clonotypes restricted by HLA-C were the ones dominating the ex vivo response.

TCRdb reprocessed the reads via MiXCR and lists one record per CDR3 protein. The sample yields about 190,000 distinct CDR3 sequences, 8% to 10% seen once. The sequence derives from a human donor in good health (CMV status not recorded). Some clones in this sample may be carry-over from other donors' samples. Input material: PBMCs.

The CDR3: CATRQGAYPTGELFF. CDR3 coding DNA: TGTGCCACCCGACAGGGGGCCTATCCCACCGGGGAGCTGTTTTTT. This chain links TRBV6-1 with TRBJ2-2; 10 nucleotides match TRBD1. The ends lost 10 bases at V and 4 bases at J; junction bases unmatched: 9. The CDR3 contains 15 residues. Germline CDR1 and CDR2: MNHNS and SASEGT.